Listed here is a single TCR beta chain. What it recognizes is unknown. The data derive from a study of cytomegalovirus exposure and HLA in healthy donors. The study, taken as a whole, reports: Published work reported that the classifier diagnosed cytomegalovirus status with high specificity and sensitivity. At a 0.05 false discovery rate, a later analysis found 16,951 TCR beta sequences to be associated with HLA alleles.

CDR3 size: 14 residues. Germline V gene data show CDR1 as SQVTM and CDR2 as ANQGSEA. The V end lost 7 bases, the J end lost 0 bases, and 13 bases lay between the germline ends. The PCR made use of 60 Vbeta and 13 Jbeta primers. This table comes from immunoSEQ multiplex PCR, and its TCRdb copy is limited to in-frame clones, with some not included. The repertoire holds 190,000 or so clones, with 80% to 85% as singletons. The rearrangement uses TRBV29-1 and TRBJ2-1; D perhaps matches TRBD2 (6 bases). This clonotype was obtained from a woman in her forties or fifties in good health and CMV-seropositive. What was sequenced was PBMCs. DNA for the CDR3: TGCAGCGCAGACCCGGGACTCTCCTACAATGAGCAGTTCTTC. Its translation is CSADPGLSYNEQFF.